This T cell receptor beta chain derives from a study of beta chain features in type 1 diabetes. The wider study: Healthy donors, compared against patients, showed similar age, gender and cell yields.

The sequenced template was cDNA made from the entire isolated RNA. Sequencing used immunoSEQ multiplex PCR; TCRdb keeps in-frame clones, though not all of them. The profile shows under 850,000 clones, roughly 13% of them singletons. A few counts support this clone. Antigen unknown. This CDR3 is 15 amino acids long. From germline, CDR1 is SGHTA and CDR2 FQGNSA. Trimming at V came to 8 bases and at J to 5 bases, leaving 9 bases not matched to a gene. Study observations and caveats: Shorter TCRB CDR3s, moderately but significantly so, were found in Type 1 diabetes patients in all four CD4+ subsets. In the patient group, naive, central memory and Treg TCRB repertoires seemed more alike than in the healthy donor group.

Post-sort purity exceeded 98% for all sorted populations. This chain links TRBV7-2 with TRBJ1-6; 7 bases map to TRBD1. This clonotype was sampled from a man between 18 and 35 years old with type 1 diabetes. Sequenced: naive CD4+ T cells from blood. The CDR3 DNA reads as TGTGCCAGCCGCACCTCGGGGACAGATAATTCACCCCTCCACTTT. The encoded protein is CASRTSGTDNSPLHF.